This T cell receptor (beta chain) was observed in a study of shared clonotypes between healthy human individuals. From germline, CDR1 is MDHEN and CDR2 SYDVKM. Trimming shortened V by 3 bases and J by 0 bases, and 8 bases separated the two germline ends. This CDR3 comprises 14 residues. This table comes from immunoSEQ multiplex PCR, and its TCRdb copy is limited to in-frame clones, with some not included. The data show 550,000 to 850,000 clones, approximately 77% seen once. This receptor was identified in a woman aged 30 to 39 in good health. The sequencing input was memory CD4+ T cells sorted from blood. Subset defined: CD45RA-negative fraction. The chain recombines TRBV28 with TRBJ1-1; D unresolved. The CDR3 DNA reads as TGTGCCAGCAGTTTGGCTACATTGAACACTGAAGCTTTCTTT. Translation: CASSLATLNTEAFF. The full variable domain, its missing parts supplied by reference TRBV28 and TRBJ1-1, is DVKVTQSSRYLVKRTGEKVFLECVQDMDHENMFWYRQDPGLGLRLIYFSYDVKMKEKGDIPEGYSVSREKKERFSLILESASTNQTSMYLCASSLATLNTEAFFGQGTRLTVV.